This T cell receptor (beta chain) was found in a study of cytomegalovirus exposure and HLA in healthy donors. Remarks on this clone: Its antigen is as yet unknown.

It was with 60 Vbeta and 13 Jbeta primers that the PCR ran. Sequencing used immunoSEQ multiplex PCR; TCRdb keeps in-frame clones, though not all of them. Counted here are 150,000 to 200,000 clones, roughly 87% occurring once; the ten biggest clones make up about 1.6%. Study conclusions and caveats: It emerged from a later analysis that several of the most significant clusters appeared to be linked to common viral pathogens. In an earlier analysis, about 87% or about 30%: the productive usage of most TCR beta V segments.

The CDR3 contains 13 residues. The V gene's germline CDR1 is MDHEN and CDR2 SYDVKM. With 8 bases clipped from V and 8 bases from J, the junction kept 9 bases outside the gene matches. What was sequenced was PBMCs. The chain recombines TRBV28 with TRBJ2-1; the match to TRBD2 covers 7 bases. The TCR sequence derives from a girl aged 5-17 years in good health and CMV-seropositive. CDR3 protein: CASWGGVRDEQFF. The CDR3 DNA is TGTGCCAGCTGGGGAGGGGTCCGGGATGAGCAGTTCTTC. The full variable domain, rest sourced from reference TRBV28 and TRBJ2-1, is DVKVTQSSRYLVKRTGEKVFLECVQDMDHENMFWYRQDPGLGLRLIYFSYDVKMKEKGDIPEGYSVSREKKERFSLILESASTNQTSMYLCASWGGVRDEQFFGPGTRLTVL.